Listed here are 15 T cell receptor beta chains from one sample, sequenced in a study of identical twins (dated by TCRdb to the mid-2010s). The library was generated by 5' RACE. Instrument on record: Illumina HiSeq 2000. Using fastp at Q25 and MiXCR, TCRdb reprocessed the public reads and kept productive beta chains. Identical CDR3 protein sequences are pooled into one entry, listed with their most common genes and DNA. In this sample the table shows 550,000 to 700,000 distinct CDR3 sequences, about 20% of which occur a single time. The ten largest clonotypes hold 4% to 5.5% of the sample. This same sample was also part of a study on T cells expressing NK-cell markers.

The sample was PBMCs. The receptors come from a woman younger than 30 in good health.

This chain joins TRBV4-2 and TRBJ2-3; 7 nucleotides match TRBD2. The CDR3 is 18 residues long. V was clipped by 0 bases and J by 4 bases; unmatched bases: 13. The germline V gene has CDR1 LGHNA and CDR2 YNFKEQ. CDR3 nucleotide sequence: TGTGCCAGCAGCCAAGACATGATGGCTAGCGGCATATCAGATACGCAGTATTTT. As protein: CASSQDMMASGISDTQYF.

This clonotype has a handful of counts. The rearrangement links TRBV7-6 to TRBJ2-1; D unresolved. CDR1 is SGHVS, CDR2 FNYEAQ, per germline. The CDR3 is 11 residues long. V dropped 1 base and J dropped 12 bases, with 7 bases sitting between them. Here the CDR3 DNA reads TGTGCCAGCAGCTTAGGCCTCGTGCAGTTCTTC. It is translated as CASSLGLVQFF.

The chain employs TRBV9 and TRBJ2-7, with 11 bases that match TRBD2. Trimming removed 3 bases from V and 3 bases from J; junction bases left unmatched: 5. The V gene's germline CDR1 is SGDLS and CDR2 YYNGEE. The CDR3 extends over 15 amino acids. The CDR3 nucleotides read TGTGCCAGCAGCGCCGGGACTAGCGGTAACTACGAGCAGTACTTC. Protein: CASSAGTSGNYEQYF.

The chain recombines TRBV18 with TRBJ2-1; no clear D gene. The CDR3 spans 12 residues. Germline V gene lookup returns CDR1 KGHSH and CDR2 LQKENI. Trimming removed 3 bases from V and 10 bases from J, with 10 bases in between. The CDR3 nucleotides are TGTGCCAGCTCACCGATGATGATCGAGCAGTTCTTC. Translating gives CASSPMMIEQFF.

This clonotype appeared a few times. The junction differs from germline at one of its ends, possibly a read error. The chain combines TRBV13 with TRBJ2-1; TRBD2 might be the D (5 bases). Looked up from germline, CDR1 is PRHDT and CDR2 is FYEKMQ (reference sequence). The CDR3 is made up of 12 amino acids. The CDR3 coding sequence is TGTGCCAGCAGCTTAGCTCGGGGTTTCCCGGTTTTC. It translates to CASSLARGFPVF. Drawing the rest from reference TRBV13 and TRBJ2-1, the complete variable domain is AAGVIQSPRHLIKEKRETATLKCYPIPRHDTVYWYQQGPGQDPQFLISFYEKMQSDKGSIPDRFSAQQFSDYHSELNMSSLELGDSALYFCASSLARGFPVFGPGTRLTVL.

This clonotype was picked up many times. The CDR3 DNA is TGTGCCAGCAGTCCGAGAGGAAGCTCCTACAATGAGCAGTTCTTC. Residues: CASSPRGSSYNEQFF. The V call is TRBV7-9, the J call TRBJ2-1; the D is unclear. Germline V CDR1 and CDR2: SEHNR, FQNEAQ (reference sequence). The length of the CDR3 is 15 residues. Trimming removed 6 bases at V and 0 bases at J, with 12 bases between.

The V call is TRBV3-1, the J call TRBJ2-3, with 8 bases fitting TRBD2. The V segment lost 3 bases and the J segment 2 bases; nucleotides outside the gene matches: 13. Germline V CDR1 and CDR2: LGHDT, YNNKEL (reference sequence). This CDR3 spans 18 amino acids. The CDR3 region has the DNA TGTGCCAGCAGCCATGCGTCCAAGCGGGGGATCTCCACAGATACGCAGTATTTT. The encoded protein is CASSHASKRGISTDTQYF.

The chain employs TRBV20-1 and TRBJ1-2, with a tentative D call TRBD1 (5 bases). V was trimmed by 0 bases and J by 4 bases, leaving 12 bases between them. CDR3 length equals 14 residues. Germline V gene lookup returns CDR1 DFQATT and CDR2 SNEGSKA (reference sequence). DNA of the CDR3: TGCAGTGCTAGAGATCAGCCCGGGGCCTATGGCTACACCTTC. It translates to CSARDQPGAYGYTF.

This clonotype occurred many times. The CDR3 DNA reads TGTGCCAGCAGCTCAGACACCGGGGAGCTGTTTTTT. Translation: CASSSDTGELFF. The rearrangement uses TRBV12-3 or TRBV12-4 and TRBJ2-2; no clear D. This CDR3 is 12 amino acids long. The V gene lost 6 bases and the J gene lost 3 bases, with 5 bases spanning the gap.

Only a few counts were recorded for this clonotype. V usage is TRBV6-5 and J usage is TRBJ2-5; TRBD2 aligns across 10 bases. With 2 bases clipped from V and 2 bases from J, the junction kept 2 bases outside the gene matches. Germline CDR1 MNHEY, CDR2 SVGAGI. This CDR3 is 15 amino acids long. The CDR3: CASSYVAGGQETQYF. CDR3 nucleotide sequence: TGTGCCAGCAGTTACGTAGCGGGGGGACAAGAGACCCAGTACTTC.

In this sample, this clonotype turned up a few times. The rearrangement links TRBV15 to TRBJ2-3; the match to TRBD2 covers 8 bases. The CDR3 consists of 16 residues. The junction had 6 bases not matched to a gene; V was cut back by 0 bases and J by 4 bases. Germline-derived CDR1 and CDR2 are LNHNV and YYDKDF (reference sequence). For the CDR3, the DNA is TGTGCCACCAGCAGAGACCGGGCGGGAGGAGCAGATACGCAGTATTTT. Translating gives CATSRDRAGGADTQYF. Using reference TRBV15 and TRBJ2-3 for the parts outside the CDR3, the full variable domain is DAMVIQNPRYQVTQFGKPVTLSCSQTLNHNVMYWYQQKSSQAPKLLFHYYDKDFNNEADTPDNFQSRRPNTSFCFLDIRSPGLGDTAMYLCATSRDRAGGADTQYFGPGTRLTVL.

The table lists this clonotype with a few counts. V gene TRBV21-1 combines with J gene TRBJ1-5; the table names TRBD1, a call not compared with the DNA. TRBV21-1 is marked as a pseudogene. The CDR3 covers 15 residues. This CDR3 is CASSKPHVIRQPQHF. CDR3 sequence (DNA): TGTGCCAGCAGCAAACCCCATGTTATCAGACAGCCCCAGCATTTT.

This clonotype was seen a handful of times. The rearrangement uses TRBV23-1 and TRBJ1-2; tentatively, D is TRBD1 (6 bases). TRBV23-1 is reported as an ORF; its role is uncertain. This CDR3 is built from 22 residues. Trimming shortened V by 4 bases and J by 0 bases, and 33 bases separated the two germline ends. DNA for the CDR3: TGCGCCAGCAGTCTCTGGGATACACACGGGACACCAGTGGGCCTAGCTAACTATGGCTACACCTTC. It specifies CASSLWDTHGTPVGLANYGYTF.

A few counts support this clonotype. The rearrangement joins TRBV6-2 or TRBV6-3 to TRBJ2-2; weak D call: TRBD2 (5 bases). CDR1 and CDR2 from the germline V gene are MNHEY and SVGEGT. The V gene lost 7 bases and the J gene lost 0 bases, with 12 bases spanning the gap. This CDR3 is built from 15 residues. In DNA, the CDR3 is TGTGCCAGCACCCTATACGGGACGAACACCGGGGAGCTGTTTTTT. It yields the protein CASTLYGTNTGELFF.

This clonotype occurred a few times. The chain is built from TRBV5-4 and TRBJ2-7; the D gene is possibly TRBD1 (5 bases). Deletions cut 4 bases from V and 0 bases from J, with 14 bases between. This CDR3 region has 15 residues. Germline V gene sequence: CDR1 SGHNT, CDR2 YYREEE (reference sequence). The CDR3 region has the DNA TGTGCCAGCAGCGATCCTGACAGAACCTCCTACGAGCAGTACTTC. Protein product: CASSDPDRTSYEQYF.